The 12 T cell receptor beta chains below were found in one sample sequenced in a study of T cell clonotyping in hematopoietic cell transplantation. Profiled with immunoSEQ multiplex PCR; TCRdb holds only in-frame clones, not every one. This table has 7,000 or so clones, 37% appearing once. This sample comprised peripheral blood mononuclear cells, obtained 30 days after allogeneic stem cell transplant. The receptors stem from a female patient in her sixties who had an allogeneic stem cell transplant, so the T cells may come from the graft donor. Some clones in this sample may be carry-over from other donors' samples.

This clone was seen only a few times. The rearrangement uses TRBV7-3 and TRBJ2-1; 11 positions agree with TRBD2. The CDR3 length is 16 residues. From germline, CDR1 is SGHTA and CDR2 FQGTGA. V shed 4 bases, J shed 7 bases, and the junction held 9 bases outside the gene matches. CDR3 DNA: TGTGCCAGCAGCTCACTGACTAGCGGGGTAGGAAATGAGCAGTTCTTC. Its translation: CASSSLTSGVGNEQFF.

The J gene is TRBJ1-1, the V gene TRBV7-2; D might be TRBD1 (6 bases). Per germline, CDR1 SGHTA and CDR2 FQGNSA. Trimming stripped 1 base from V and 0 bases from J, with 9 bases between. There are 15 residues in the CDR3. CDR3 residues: CASSLGGRVNTEAFF. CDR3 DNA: TGTGCCAGCAGCTTAGGGGGGCGAGTGAACACTGAAGCTTTCTTT.

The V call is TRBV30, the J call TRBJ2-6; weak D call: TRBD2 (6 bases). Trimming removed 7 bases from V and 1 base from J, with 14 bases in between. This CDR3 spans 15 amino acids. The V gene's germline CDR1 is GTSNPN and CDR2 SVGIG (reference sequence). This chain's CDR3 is CAFVGGPSGANVLTF. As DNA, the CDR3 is TGTGCCTTCGTGGGGGGTCCTTCTGGGGCCAACGTCCTGACTTTC. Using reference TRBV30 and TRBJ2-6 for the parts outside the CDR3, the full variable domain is SQTIHQWPATLVQPVGSPLSLECTVEGTSNPNLYWYRQAAGRGLQLLFYSVGIGQISSEVPQNLSASRPQDRQFILSSKKLLLSDSGFYLCAFVGGPSGANVLTFGAGSRLTVL.

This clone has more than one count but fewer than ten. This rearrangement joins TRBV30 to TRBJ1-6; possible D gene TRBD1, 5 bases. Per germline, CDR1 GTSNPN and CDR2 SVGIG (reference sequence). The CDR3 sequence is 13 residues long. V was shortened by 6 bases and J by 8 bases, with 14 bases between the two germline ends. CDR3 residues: CACQGVLDSPLHF. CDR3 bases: TGTGCCTGCCAGGGTGTTTTGGATTCACCCCTCCACTTT. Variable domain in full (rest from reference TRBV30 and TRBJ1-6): SQTIHQWPATLVQPVGSPLSLECTVEGTSNPNLYWYRQAAGRGLQLLFYSVGIGQISSEVPQNLSASRPQDRQFILSSKKLLLSDSGFYLCACQGVLDSPLHFGNGTRLTVT.

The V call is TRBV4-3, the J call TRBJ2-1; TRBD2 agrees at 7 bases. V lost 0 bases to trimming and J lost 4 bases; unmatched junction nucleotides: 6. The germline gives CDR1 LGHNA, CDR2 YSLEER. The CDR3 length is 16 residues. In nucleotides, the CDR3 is TGCGCCAGCAGCCAAGATTGGGGGGGGAGGTACAATGAGCAGTTCTTC. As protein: CASSQDWGGRYNEQFF.

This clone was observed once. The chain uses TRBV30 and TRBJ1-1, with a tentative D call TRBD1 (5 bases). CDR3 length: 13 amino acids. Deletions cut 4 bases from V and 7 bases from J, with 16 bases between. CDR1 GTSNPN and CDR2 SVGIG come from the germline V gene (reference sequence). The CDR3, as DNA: TGTGCCTGGACAAATCAGGGCGCCGGTGAAGCTTTCTTT. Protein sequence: CAWTNQGAGEAFF. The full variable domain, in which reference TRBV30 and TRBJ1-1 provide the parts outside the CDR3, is SQTIHQWPATLVQPVGSPLSLECTVEGTSNPNLYWYRQAAGRGLQLLFYSVGIGQISSEVPQNLSASRPQDRQFILSSKKLLLSDSGFYLCAWTNQGAGEAFFGQGTRLTVV.

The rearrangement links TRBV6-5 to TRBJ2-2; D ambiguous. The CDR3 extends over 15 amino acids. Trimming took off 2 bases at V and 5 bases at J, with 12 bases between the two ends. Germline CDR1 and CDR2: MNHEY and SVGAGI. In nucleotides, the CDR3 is TGTGCCAGCAGTTACGGTCCGAGTGTGACCGGGGAGCTGTTTTTT. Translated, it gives CASSYGPSVTGELFF.

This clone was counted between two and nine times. The CDR3, as DNA: TGTGCCAGCAGTTTATCGGTGGGGGCCACCTACGAGCAGTACTTC. It yields the protein CASSLSVGATYEQYF. J is TRBJ2-7 and V is TRBV27, with D possibly being TRBD1 (6 bases). This CDR3 has 15 amino acids. V lost 0 bases and J 2 bases, leaving 11 bases between the germline ends. Germline CDR1 reads MNHEY; CDR2 reads SMNVEV (reference sequence).

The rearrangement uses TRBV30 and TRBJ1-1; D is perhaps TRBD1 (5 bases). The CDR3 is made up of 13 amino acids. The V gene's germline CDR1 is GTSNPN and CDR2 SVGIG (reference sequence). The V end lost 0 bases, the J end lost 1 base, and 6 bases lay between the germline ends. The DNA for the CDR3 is TGTGCCTGGAGTGTTGGGGGGAACACTGAAGCTTTCTTT. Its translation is CAWSVGGNTEAFF.

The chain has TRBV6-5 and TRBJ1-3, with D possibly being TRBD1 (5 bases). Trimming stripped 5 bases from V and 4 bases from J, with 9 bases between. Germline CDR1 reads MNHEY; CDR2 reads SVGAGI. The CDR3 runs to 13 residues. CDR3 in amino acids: CASSTRQGNTIYF. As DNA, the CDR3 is TGTGCCAGCAGTACACGACAGGGAAACACCATATATTTT.

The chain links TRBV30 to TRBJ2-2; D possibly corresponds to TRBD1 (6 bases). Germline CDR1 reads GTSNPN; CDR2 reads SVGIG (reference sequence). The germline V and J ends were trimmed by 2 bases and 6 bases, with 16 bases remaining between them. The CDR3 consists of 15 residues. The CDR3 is CAWSNDQGSSGELFF. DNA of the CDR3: TGTGCCTGGAGTAACGATCAGGGGTCCTCCGGGGAGCTGTTTTTT.

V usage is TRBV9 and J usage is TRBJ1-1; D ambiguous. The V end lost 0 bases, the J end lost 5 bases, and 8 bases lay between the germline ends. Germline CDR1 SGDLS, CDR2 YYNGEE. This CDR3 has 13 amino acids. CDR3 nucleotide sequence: TGTGCCAGCAGCGTAGGGAGGTTGACTGAAGCTTTCTTT. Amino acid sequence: CASSVGRLTEAFF.